This T cell receptor (beta chain) was sequenced for a study of neurological immune-mediated disorders. This clonotype has ten or more counts. Its antigen is currently unknown. MiXCR, applied by TCRdb to the 5' RACE reads, yields one record per CDR3 protein. This table holds about 80,000 distinct CDR3 sequences, approximately 5.8% found once. Time point of the sample: longitudinal time-point 2. Study results and limitations: Private repertoires in all groups were suggested, as expanded clones shared no CDR3 amino acid sequences across subjects.

Sequencing was performed on PBMCs. The sequence came from a woman between 55 and 75 years old with multiple sclerosis.

CDR3 sequence reads: CASSQKGVLNIQYF. The CDR3 DNA reads as TGTGCCAGCAGCCAAAAGGGGGTATTAAACATTCAGTACTTC. The chain joins TRBV3-1 to TRBJ2-4, with D possibly being TRBD1 (6 bases). V was trimmed by 2 bases and J by 6 bases, leaving 11 bases between them. Germline lookup yields CDR1 LGHDT and CDR2 YNNKEL (reference sequence). This CDR3 region has 14 residues.